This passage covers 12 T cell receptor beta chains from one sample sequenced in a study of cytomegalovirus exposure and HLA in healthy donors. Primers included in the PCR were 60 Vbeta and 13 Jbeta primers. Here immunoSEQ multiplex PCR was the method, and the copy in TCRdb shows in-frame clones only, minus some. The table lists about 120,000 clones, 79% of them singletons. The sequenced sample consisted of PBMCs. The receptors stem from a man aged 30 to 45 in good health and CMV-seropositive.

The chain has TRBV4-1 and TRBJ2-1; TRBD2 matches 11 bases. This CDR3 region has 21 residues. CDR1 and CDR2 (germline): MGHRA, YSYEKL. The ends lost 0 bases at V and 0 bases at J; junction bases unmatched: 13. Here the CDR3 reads CASSQDHSGRDTFSSYNEQFF. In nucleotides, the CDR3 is TGCGCCAGCAGCCAAGATCATAGCGGGAGGGATACCTTTAGCTCCTACAATGAGCAGTTCTTC.

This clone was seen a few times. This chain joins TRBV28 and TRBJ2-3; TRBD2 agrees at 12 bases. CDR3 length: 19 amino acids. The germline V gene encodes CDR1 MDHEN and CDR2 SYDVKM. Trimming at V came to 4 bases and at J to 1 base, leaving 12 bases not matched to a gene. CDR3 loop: CASSSPGLAGIGGTDTQYF. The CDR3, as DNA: TGTGCCAGCAGTTCCCCCGGACTAGCGGGGATAGGGGGCACAGATACGCAGTATTTT.

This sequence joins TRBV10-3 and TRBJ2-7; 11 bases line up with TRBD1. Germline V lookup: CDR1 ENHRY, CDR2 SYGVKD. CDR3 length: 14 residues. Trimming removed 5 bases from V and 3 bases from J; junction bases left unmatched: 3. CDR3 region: CAISTGTGGYEQYF. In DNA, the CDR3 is TGTGCCATCAGTACCGGGACAGGGGGCTACGAGCAGTACTTC.

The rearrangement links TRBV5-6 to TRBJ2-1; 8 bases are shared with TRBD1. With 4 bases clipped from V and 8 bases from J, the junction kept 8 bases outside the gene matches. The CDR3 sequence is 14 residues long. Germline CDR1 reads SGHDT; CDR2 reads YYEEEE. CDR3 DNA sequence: TGTGCCAGCAGCCCCGGGACAGGAGGTCATGAGCAGTTCTTC. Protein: CASSPGTGGHEQFF. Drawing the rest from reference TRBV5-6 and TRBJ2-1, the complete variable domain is DAGVTQSPTHLIKTRGQQVTLRCSPKSGHDTVSWYQQALGQGPQFIFQYYEEEERQRGNFPDRFSGHQFPNYSSELNVNALLLGDSALYLCASSPGTGGHEQFFGPGTRLTVL.

CDR3 sequence: CASSVEGRVETQYF. CDR3 bases: TGTGCCAGCAGCGTAGAAGGGAGGGTTGAGACCCAGTACTTC. V and J are TRBV9 and TRBJ2-5; TRBD2 matches 7 bases. Germline V gene sequence: CDR1 SGDLS, CDR2 YYNGEE. Trimming took 0 bases from V and 5 from J; bases not matched to a gene: 4. The CDR3 sequence is 14 residues long.

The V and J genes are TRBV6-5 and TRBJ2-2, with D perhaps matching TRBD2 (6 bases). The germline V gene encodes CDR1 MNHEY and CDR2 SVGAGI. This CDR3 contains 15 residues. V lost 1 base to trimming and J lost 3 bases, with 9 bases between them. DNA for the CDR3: TGTGCCAGCAGTTACTTTGGACTACACACCGGGGAGCTGTTTTTT. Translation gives CASSYFGLHTGELFF.

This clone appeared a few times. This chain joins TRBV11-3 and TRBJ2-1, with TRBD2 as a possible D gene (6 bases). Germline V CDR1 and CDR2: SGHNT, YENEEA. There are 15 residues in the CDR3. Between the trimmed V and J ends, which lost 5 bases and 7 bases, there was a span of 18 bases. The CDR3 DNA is TGTGCCAGCAGCCCCTCAGTCTGGGGGGAAAATGAGCAGTTCTTC. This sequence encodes CASSPSVWGENEQFF.

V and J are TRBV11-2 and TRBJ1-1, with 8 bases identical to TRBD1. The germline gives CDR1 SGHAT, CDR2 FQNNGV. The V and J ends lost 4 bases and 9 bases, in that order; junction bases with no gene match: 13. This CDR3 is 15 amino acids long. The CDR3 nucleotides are TGTGCCAGCAGCTACACGACAGGGGTGATGGGGAAAGCTTTCTTT. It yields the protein CASSYTTGVMGKAFF.

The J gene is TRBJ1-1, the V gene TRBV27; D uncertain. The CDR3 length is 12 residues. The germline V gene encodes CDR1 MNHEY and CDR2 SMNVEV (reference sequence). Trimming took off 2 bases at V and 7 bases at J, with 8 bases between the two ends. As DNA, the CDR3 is TGTGCCAGCAGTTTAATTGCCGGTGAAGCTTTCTTT. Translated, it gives CASSLIAGEAFF.

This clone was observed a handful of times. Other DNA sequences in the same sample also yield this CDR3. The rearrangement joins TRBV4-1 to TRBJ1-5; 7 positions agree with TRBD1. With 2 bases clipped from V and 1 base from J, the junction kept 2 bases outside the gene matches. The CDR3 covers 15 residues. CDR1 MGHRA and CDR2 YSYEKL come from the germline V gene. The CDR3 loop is CASSQSTGSNQPQHF. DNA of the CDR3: TGCGCCAGCAGCCAATCGACAGGGAGCAATCAGCCCCAGCATTTT.

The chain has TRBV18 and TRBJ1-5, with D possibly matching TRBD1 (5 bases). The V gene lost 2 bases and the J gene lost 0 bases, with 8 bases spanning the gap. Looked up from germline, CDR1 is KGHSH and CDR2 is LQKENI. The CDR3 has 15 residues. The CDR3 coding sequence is TGTGCCAGCTCACCAGGGGCGGATAGCAATCAGCCCCAGCATTTT. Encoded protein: CASSPGADSNQPQHF. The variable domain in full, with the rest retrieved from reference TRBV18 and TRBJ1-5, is NAGVMQNPRHLVRRRGQEARLRCSPMKGHSHVYWYRQLPEEGLKFMVYLQKENIIDESGMPKERFSAEFPKEGPSILRIQQVVRGDSAAYFCASSPGADSNQPQHFGDGTRLSIL.

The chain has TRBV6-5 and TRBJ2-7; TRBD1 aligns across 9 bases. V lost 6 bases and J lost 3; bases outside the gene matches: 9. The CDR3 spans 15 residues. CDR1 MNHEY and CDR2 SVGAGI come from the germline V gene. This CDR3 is CASRGPWTGDYEQYF. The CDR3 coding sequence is TGTGCCAGCAGAGGCCCTTGGACAGGGGACTACGAGCAGTACTTC.